The 4 T cell receptor beta chains below all came from one sample that was sequenced in a study of blood T cell repertoires in COVID-19. Sequenced by immunoSEQ multiplex PCR; TCRdb stores in-frame clones only, minus some. Among approximately 200,000 clones listed, more than 80% were seen once. Sequenced sample: peripheral blood. The receptors originated from a woman older than 75 with COVID-19, enrolled during active disease.

The V call is TRBV3-1 (or the pseudogene TRBV3-2), the J call TRBJ2-3; maybe TRBD2 (6 bases). Trimming cost V 7 bases and J 4 bases, with 18 bases left between them. The CDR3 has 15 amino acids. Germline CDR1 LGHDT, CDR2 YNNKEL (reference sequence). This CDR3 reads CASTTSSGSADTQYF. CDR3 coding DNA: TGTGCCAGCACCACCTCCTCCGGGAGCGCAGATACGCAGTATTTT.

The V gene is TRBV3-1 (or the pseudogene TRBV3-2), the J gene TRBJ1-2; 7 nucleotides line up with TRBD1. V lost 4 bases, J lost 7 bases, and 12 bases stayed unmatched. Germline V CDR1 and CDR2: LGHDT, YNNKEL (reference sequence). The CDR3 covers 15 residues. CDR3 nucleotides: TGTGCCAGCAGCCCCTCGACAGGGAGCTTTGGTGGCTACACCTTC. As protein: CASSPSTGSFGGYTF.

Only a few counts were recorded for this clone. This chain links TRBV3-1 (or the pseudogene TRBV3-2) with TRBJ1-5, with D possibly TRBD1 on 6 matching bases. V was cut by 2 bases and J by 6 bases, with 11 bases left in between. The length of the CDR3 is 14 residues. Germline loops: CDR1 LGHDT, CDR2 YNNKEL (reference sequence). The CDR3: CASSQQGMGQPQHF. CDR3 bases: TGTGCCAGCAGCCAACAGGGGATGGGTCAGCCCCAGCATTTT.

The chain has TRBV9 and TRBJ2-7, with D perhaps TRBD1 (6 bases). The V end was cut by 3 bases, the J end by 0 bases, with 10 bases between. Germline CDR1 reads SGDLS; CDR2 reads YYNGEE. The CDR3 covers 14 residues. The CDR3 bases are TGTGCCAGCAGCGACCGGGACAACTCCTACGAGCAGTACTTC. It codes for CASSDRDNSYEQYF.